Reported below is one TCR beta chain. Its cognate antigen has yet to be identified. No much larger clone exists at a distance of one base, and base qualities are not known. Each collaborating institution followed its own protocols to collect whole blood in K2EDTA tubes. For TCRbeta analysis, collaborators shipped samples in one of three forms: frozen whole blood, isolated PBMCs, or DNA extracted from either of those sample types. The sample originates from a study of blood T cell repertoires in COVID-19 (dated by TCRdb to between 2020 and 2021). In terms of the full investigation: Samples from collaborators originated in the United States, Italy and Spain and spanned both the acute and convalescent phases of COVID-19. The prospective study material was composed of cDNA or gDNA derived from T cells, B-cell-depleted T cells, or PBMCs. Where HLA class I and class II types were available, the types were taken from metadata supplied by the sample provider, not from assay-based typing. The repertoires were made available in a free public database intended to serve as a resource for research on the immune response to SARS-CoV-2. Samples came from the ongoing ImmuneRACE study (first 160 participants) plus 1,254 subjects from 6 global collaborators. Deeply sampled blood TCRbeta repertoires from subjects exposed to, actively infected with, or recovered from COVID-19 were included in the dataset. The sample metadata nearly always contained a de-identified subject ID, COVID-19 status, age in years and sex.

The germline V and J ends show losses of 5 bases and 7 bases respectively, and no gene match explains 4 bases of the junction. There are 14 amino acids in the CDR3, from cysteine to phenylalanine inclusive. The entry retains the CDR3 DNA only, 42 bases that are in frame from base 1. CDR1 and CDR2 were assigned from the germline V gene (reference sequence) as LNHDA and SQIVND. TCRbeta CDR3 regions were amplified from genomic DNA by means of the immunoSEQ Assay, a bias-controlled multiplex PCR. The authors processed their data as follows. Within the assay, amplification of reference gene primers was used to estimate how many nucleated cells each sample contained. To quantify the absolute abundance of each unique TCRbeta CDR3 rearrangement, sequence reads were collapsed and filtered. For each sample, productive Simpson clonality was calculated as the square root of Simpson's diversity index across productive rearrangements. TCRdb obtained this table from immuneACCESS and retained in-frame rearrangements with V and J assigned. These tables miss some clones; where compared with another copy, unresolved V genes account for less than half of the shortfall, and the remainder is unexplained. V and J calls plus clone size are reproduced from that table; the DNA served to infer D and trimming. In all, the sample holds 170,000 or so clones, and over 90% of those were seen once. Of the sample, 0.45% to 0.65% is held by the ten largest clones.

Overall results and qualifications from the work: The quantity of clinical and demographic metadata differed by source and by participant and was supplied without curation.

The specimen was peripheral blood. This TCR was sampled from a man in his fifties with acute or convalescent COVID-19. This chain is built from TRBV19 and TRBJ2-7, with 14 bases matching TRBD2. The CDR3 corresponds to CASSGLAGGQEQYF. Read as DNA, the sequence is TGTGCCAGTAGTGGACTAGCGGGAGGCCAAGAGCAGTACTTC.